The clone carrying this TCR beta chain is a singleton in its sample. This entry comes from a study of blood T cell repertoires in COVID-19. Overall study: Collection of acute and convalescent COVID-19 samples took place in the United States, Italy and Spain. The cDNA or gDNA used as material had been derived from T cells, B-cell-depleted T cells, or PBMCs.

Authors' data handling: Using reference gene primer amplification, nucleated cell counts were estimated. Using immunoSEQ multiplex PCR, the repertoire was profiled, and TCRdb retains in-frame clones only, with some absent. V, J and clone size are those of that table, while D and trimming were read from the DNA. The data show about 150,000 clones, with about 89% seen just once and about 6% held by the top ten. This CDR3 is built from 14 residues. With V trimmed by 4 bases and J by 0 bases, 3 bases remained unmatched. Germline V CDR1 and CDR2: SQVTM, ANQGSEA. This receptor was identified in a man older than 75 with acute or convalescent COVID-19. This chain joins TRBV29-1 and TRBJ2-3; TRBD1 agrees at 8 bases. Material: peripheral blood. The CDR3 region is CSVGQGSSTDTQYF. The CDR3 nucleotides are TGCAGCGTTGGACAGGGGTCAAGCACAGATACGCAGTATTTT.